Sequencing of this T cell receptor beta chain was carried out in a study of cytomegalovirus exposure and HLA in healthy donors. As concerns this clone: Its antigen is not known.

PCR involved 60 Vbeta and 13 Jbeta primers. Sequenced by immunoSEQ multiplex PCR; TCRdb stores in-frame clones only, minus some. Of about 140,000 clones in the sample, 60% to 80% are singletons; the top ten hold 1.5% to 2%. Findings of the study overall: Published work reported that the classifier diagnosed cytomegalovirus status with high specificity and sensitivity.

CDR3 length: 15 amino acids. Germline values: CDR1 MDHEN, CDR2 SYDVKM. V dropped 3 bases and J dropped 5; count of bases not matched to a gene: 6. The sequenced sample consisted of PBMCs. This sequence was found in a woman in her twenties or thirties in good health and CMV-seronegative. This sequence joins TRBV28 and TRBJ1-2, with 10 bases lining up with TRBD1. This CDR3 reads CASSFGTGEEYGYTF. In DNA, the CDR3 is TGTGCCAGCAGTTTCGGGACAGGGGAAGAGTATGGCTACACCTTC.